The 2 T cell receptor beta chains below all came from one sample that was sequenced in a study of T cells in localized non-small cell lung cancer. Sequencing was performed with immunoSEQ multiplex PCR; in TCRdb, only in-frame clones are kept and a portion is missing. Among about 52,000 clones, 80% were seen once, and the ten largest hold about 4.7%. Source: PBMCs, taken before any cancer treatment. The receptors derive from a woman aged 40-69 years with stage II lung adenocarcinoma.

CDR3: CARSSDGHSGNTIYF. The CDR3 region has the DNA TGTGCCAGAAGCTCCGACGGGCACTCTGGAAACACCATATATTTT. The chain has TRBV5-3 and TRBJ1-3, with D unclear. TRBV5-3 is filed as an ORF, its function uncertain. The V and J ends lost 3 bases and 0 bases respectively, with 10 bases between them. The CDR3 is made up of 15 amino acids.

The chain carries TRBV14 and TRBJ1-4; D gene uncertain. The length of the CDR3 is 16 residues. V was shortened by 1 base and J by 0 bases, with 9 bases between the two germline ends. The germline V gene has CDR1 SGHDN and CDR2 FVKESK. The CDR3 DNA reads as TGTGCCAGCAGCCAAGGTCTGGCTGCAACTAATGAAAAACTGTTTTTT. It translates to CASSQGLAATNEKLFF.